The 7 T cell receptor beta chains presented below share a single source sample, sequenced in a study of blood T cell repertoires in COVID-19. Sequenced by immunoSEQ multiplex PCR; TCRdb stores in-frame clones only, minus some. The repertoire holds tens of thousands of clones, roughly 90% seen once, with 4.5% to 7% in the top ten. Sequencing was done on a sample of peripheral blood. The origin of the receptors is a human donor in a cohort sampled during active COVID-19.

The rearrangement joins TRBV28 to TRBJ1-3, with 7 bases lining up with TRBD1. The CDR3 length is 15 residues. From germline, CDR1 is MDHEN and CDR2 SYDVKM. J gave up 0 bases and V 7 bases, and 6 bases lay outside the gene matches. CDR3 in amino acids: CASNKGAVSGNTIYF. In DNA form, the CDR3 reads TGTGCCAGCAACAAGGGGGCAGTCTCTGGAAACACCATATATTTT.

The gene calls are TRBV5-1 and TRBJ2-7, with a weak D call TRBD1 (7 bases). CDR1 and CDR2 from the germline V gene are SGHRS and YFSETQ. CDR3 length: 14 residues. The V gene lost 4 bases and the J gene lost 2 bases, with 13 bases spanning the gap. The CDR3 loop reads CASSPRDSTYEQYF. The CDR3 region has the DNA TGCGCCAGCAGCCCGCGGGACAGCACCTACGAGCAGTACTTC.

V and J are TRBV9 and TRBJ2-3; 7 positions match TRBD2. Germline values: CDR1 SGDLS, CDR2 YYNGEE. Germline trimming cut 2 bases from V and 4 bases from J; bases unmatched to any gene: 10. The CDR3 runs 16 residues. This CDR3 reads CASSVLGGSGADTQYF. The CDR3 DNA follows: TGTGCCAGCAGCGTCCTTGGCGGGAGTGGGGCAGATACGCAGTATTTT. Full variable domain (rest looked up from reference TRBV9 and TRBJ2-3): DSGVTQTPKHLITATGQRVTLRCSPRSGDLSVYWYQQSLDQGLQFLIQYYNGEERAKGNILERFSAQQFPDLHSELNLSSLELGDSALYFCASSVLGGSGADTQYFGPGTRLTVL.

The chain combines TRBV6-5 with TRBJ1-1; D remains ambiguous. Germline CDR1 reads MNHEY; CDR2 reads SVGAGI. Trimming removed 3 bases at V and 2 bases at J, with 7 bases between. This CDR3 is 13 amino acids long. The chain's CDR3 is CASSYTSNTEAFF. CDR3 sequence (DNA): TGTGCCAGCAGTTATACGAGCAACACTGAAGCTTTCTTT.

This clone has more than one count but fewer than ten. The chain recombines TRBV15 with TRBJ2-2; D unresolved. V lost 3 bases and J lost 6, with 5 bases in between. Germline lookup yields CDR1 LNHNV and CDR2 YYDKDF (reference sequence). This CDR3 has 12 residues. The CDR3 nucleotides read TGTGCCACCAGCAGTCATTCCGGGGAGCTGTTTTTT. Translation: CATSSHSGELFF.

The chain has TRBV29-1 and TRBJ2-5; D may be TRBD1 (5 bases). Germline assignment: CDR1 SQVTM and CDR2 ANQGSEA. The length of the CDR3 is 13 residues. In nucleotides, the CDR3 is TGCAGTACAACCAGGGTTGGGCAAGAGACCCAGTACTTC. It is translated as CSTTRVGQETQYF.

The J gene is TRBJ2-2, the V gene TRBV6-4, with 12 nucleotides matching TRBD2. V lost 6 bases, J lost 4 bases, and 3 bases stayed unmatched. Germline CDR1 and CDR2: MRHNA and SNTAGT. There are 15 residues in the CDR3. The CDR3 coding sequence is TGTGCCAGCAGACCGACTAGCGGGAGCACCGGGGAGCTGTTTTTT. Residues: CASRPTSGSTGELFF.